This T cell receptor (beta chain) was observed in a study of control samples from healthy donors and cancer patients. Only in-frame clones appear in the TCRdb table, and some are missing; sequencing was by immunoSEQ multiplex PCR. The sample lists 150,000 to 200,000 clones, 91% occurring once. Between the trimmed V and J ends, which lost 3 bases and 2 bases, there was a span of 9 bases. Germline CDR1 SGHDT, CDR2 YYEEEE. The CDR3 has 13 residues. The sequenced sample was blood. The V and J genes are TRBV5-6 and TRBJ2-7; D remains unclear. The source is a woman aged 25-40 years in good health. CDR3 DNA sequence: TGTGCCAGCAGCTGGACCCCCACCTACGAGCAGTACTTC. Protein product: CASSWTPTYEQYF.